This T cell receptor (beta chain) was documented in a study of blood T cell repertoires in COVID-19. Across the whole study: Samples came from the United States, Italy and Spain, spanning acute and convalescent COVID-19. PBMCs, B-cell-depleted T cells, or T cells provided the cDNA or gDNA that made up the material.

In the authors' workflow: Counts of nucleated cells, estimated from reference gene primer amplification, were obtained. This table comes from immunoSEQ multiplex PCR, and its TCRdb copy is limited to in-frame clones, with some not included. The D gene and trimming were derived from the DNA, and the V and J assignments and clone size from that table. The sample has 70,000 to 80,000 clones, roughly 87% seen once. This CDR3 is 14 amino acids long. The V and J genes are TRBV21-1 and TRBJ1-1. TRBV21-1 has pseudogene status. The receptor comes from a woman between 50 and 59 years old with acute or convalescent COVID-19. The sample was peripheral blood. This CDR3 reads CASSKNERNTEAFF. CDR3 coding DNA: TGTGCCAGCAGCAAAAACGAGAGGAACACTGAAGCTTTCTTT.